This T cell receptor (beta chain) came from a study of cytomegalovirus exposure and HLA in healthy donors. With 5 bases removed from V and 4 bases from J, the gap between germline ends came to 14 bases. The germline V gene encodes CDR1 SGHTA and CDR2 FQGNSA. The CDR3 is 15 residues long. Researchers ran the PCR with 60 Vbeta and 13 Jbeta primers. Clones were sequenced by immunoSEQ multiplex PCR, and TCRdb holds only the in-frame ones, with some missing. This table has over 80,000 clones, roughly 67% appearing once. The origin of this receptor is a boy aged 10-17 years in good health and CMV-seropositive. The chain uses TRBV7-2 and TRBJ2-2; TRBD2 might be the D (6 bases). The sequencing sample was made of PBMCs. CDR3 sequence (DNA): TGTGCCAGCAGCACGGGACTGGGGGGCACCGGGGAGCTGTTTTTT. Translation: CASSTGLGGTGELFF.